This T cell receptor beta chain was sequenced in a study of identical twins. Germline V gene data show CDR1 as MNHEY and CDR2 as SVGAGI. V lost 3 bases to trimming and J lost 8 bases, with 19 bases between them. This CDR3 is built from 15 residues. Through template switching, a universal primer site was introduced, and the cDNA contained unique molecular identifiers. TCRdb recomputed calls from the 5' RACE reads with MiXCR, one row per CDR3 protein. The table lists 420,000 or so distinct CDR3 sequences, about 18% of them singletons. The sample was naive T cells sorted from blood. The chain combines TRBV6-5 with TRBJ1-2; D not certain. The sequence derives from a man aged 50 or older in good health. CDR3: CASSYDDRLVRGYTF. For the CDR3, the DNA is TGTGCCAGCAGTTATGACGACCGTCTTGTGAGGGGCTACACCTTC.